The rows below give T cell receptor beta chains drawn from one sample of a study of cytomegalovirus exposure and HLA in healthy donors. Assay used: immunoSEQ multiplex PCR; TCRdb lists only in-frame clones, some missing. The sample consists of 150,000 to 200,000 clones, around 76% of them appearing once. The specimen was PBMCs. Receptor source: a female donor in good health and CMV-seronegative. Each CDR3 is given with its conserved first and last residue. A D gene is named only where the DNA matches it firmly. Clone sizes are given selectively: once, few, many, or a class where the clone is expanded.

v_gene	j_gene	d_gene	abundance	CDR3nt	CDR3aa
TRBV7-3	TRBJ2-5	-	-	TGTGCCAGCAGCCGAGCCGGGGGAGAGACCCAGTACTTC	CASSRAGGETQYF
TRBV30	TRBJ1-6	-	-	TGTGCCTGGACTTCAGGGATCTCCTATAATTCACCCCTCCACTTT	CAWTSGISYNSPLHF
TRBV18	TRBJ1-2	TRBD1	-	TGTGCCAGCTCATCGGGACAGGGTGCAAACTATGGCTACACCTTC	CASSSGQGANYGYTF
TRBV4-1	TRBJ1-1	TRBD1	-	TGCGCCAGCAGCCAGACAGGGATGGCCACTGAAGCTTTCTTT	CASSQTGMATEAFF
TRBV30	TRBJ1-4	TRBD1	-	TGTGCCTGGAGCGAACAGGGGGAAAAACTGTTTTTT	CAWSEQGEKLFF
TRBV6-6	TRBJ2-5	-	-	TGTGCCAGCGGCCCCCAAGAGACCCAGTACTTC	CASGPQETQYF
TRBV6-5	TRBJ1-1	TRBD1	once	TGTGCCAGCAGGATAGAGGGGGCTGCGGGCACTGAAGCTTTCTTT	CASRIEGAAGTEAFF
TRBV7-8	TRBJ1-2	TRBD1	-	TGTGCCAGCAGCTTACCAGGACAGGGATCGAACTATGGCTACACCTTC	CASSLPGQGSNYGYTF
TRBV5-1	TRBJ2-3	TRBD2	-	TGCGCCAGCAGCTTGACTAGCGGGGCCACAGATACGCAGTATTTT	CASSLTSGATDTQYF
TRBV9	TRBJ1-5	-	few	TGTGCCAGCAGCGCGGGACAACCCAATCAGCCCCAGCATTTT	CASSAGQPNQPQHF
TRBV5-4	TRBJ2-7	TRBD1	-	TGTGCCAGCAGCCCGGGGACAGGCACCTACGAGCAGTACTTC	CASSPGTGTYEQYF
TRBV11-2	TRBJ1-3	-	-	TGTGCCAGCAGTTCCGGGATTATAAGAAATTTT	CASSSGIIRNF
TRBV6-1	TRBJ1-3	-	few	TGTGCCAGCAGTCCGACAGGCTCTGGAAACACCATATATTTT	CASSPTGSGNTIYF
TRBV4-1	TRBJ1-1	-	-	TGCGCCAGCAGCCAAGATAGGAGGTTGAACACTGAAGCTTTCTTT	CASSQDRRLNTEAFF
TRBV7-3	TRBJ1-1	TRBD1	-	TGTGCCAGCAGCGCACAGGGGTATACGGACACTGAAGCTTTCTTT	CASSAQGYTDTEAFF
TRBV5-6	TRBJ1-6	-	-	TGTGCCAGCAGCCTTAGACAGAATTCACCCCTCCACTTT	CASSLRQNSPLHF
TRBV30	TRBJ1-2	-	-	TGTGCCTGGGGGAGGGGCTACGCCTATGGCTACACCTTC	CAWGRGYAYGYTF
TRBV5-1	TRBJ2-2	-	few	TGCGCCAGCAGCTTGTTGCAGGGGACCGGGGAGCTGTTTTTT	CASSLLQGTGELFF
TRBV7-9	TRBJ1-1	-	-	TGTGCCACCCTCCGAGTGGACACTGAAGCTTTCTTT	CATLRVDTEAFF
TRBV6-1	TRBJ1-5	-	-	TGTGCCAGCAGTGAAGCCGTCGGTAGAGTAGGGGTGGGCAATCAGCCCCAGCATTTT	CASSEAVGRVGVGNQPQHF
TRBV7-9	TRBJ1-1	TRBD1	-	TGTGCCAGCAGACAGGGGAAGAACACTGAAGCTTTCTTT	CASRQGKNTEAFF
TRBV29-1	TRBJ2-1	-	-	TGCAGCGTTACGGGGAGCTCCTACAATGAGCAGTTCTTC	CSVTGSSYNEQFF
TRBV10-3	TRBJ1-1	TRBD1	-	TGTGCCATCAGTCTACCGGGACAGGGTTTCACTGAAGCTTTCTTT	CAISLPGQGFTEAFF
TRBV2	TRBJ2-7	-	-	TGTGCCAGCAAAATAAGGGGCGGTAACGAGCAGTACTTC	CASKIRGGNEQYF
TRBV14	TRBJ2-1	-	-	TGTGCCAGCAGCCAAGATCCCGGGGTTGGCTACAATGAGCAGTTCTTC	CASSQDPGVGYNEQFF
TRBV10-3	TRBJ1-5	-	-	TGTGCCATCAGTGAGATCAGGGAACAGCCCCAGCATTTT	CAISEIREQPQHF
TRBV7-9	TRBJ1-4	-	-	TGTGCCAGCAGGCTAGACTTTAGCAGCGAAAAACTGTTTTTT	CASRLDFSSEKLFF
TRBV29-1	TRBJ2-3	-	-	TGCAGCGTTGGAGGGTCGGGGTCCGGAGATACGCAGTATTTT	CSVGGSGSGDTQYF
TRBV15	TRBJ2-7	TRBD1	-	TGTGCCACCAGCAGAGATGGGGGGACAGGGGGCTACGAGCAGTACTTC	CATSRDGGTGGYEQYF
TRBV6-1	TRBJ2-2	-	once	TGTGCCAGCACGACACGCTCGAACACCGGGGAGCTGTTTTTT	CASTTRSNTGELFF
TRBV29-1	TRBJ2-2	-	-	TGCAGCGTTCGACCCCACAGGGACACCGGGGAGCTGTTTTTT	CSVRPHRDTGELFF
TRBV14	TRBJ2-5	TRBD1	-	TGTGCCAGCAGCCGAGACAGGGGAGAGACCCAGTACTTC	CASSRDRGETQYF
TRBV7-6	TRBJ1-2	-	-	TGTGCCAGCAGCTTAGTCGCGGGGGGGAGCTATGGCTACACCTTC	CASSLVAGGSYGYTF
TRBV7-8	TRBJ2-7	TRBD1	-	TGTGCCAGCACCCGGGACAGACACTACGAGCAGTACTTC	CASTRDRHYEQYF
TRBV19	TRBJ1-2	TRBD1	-	TGTGCCAGTAGTCCCGGGGACAGGACCTACTATGGCTACACCTTC	CASSPGDRTYYGYTF
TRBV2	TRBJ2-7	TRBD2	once	TGTGCCAGCAGTGAACAGGGATTAGCGGGGAGCTCCTACGAGCAGTACTTC	CASSEQGLAGSSYEQYF
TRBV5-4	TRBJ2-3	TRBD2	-	TGTGCCAGCAGCCCCGGACTAGTGTCGGATACGCAGTATTTT	CASSPGLVSDTQYF
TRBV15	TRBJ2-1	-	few	TGTGCCACCAGCAGAGATCGGGGGAGTAGAAGAAGTGAGCAGTTCTTC	CATSRDRGSRRSEQFF
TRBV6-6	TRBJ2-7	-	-	TGTGCCAGCAGTCCCGGGGCCTACGAGCAGTACTTC	CASSPGAYEQYF
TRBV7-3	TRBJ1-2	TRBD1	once	TGTGCCAGCAGCGAACAGGGACAGGCGGGAGGCTACACCTTC	CASSEQGQAGGYTF
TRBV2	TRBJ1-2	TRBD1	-	TGTGCCAGCAGCGTTGGACAGGGAGGGATCGGAGGAGACGGCTACACCTTC	CASSVGQGGIGGDGYTF
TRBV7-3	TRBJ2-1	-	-	TGTGCCAGCAGCCCCCCAGCGAGCGGAGGTGAGCAGTTCTTC	CASSPPASGGEQFF
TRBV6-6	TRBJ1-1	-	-	TGTGCCAGCAGTCCGCAGACAGGCTGGCTGACTGAAGCTTTCTTT	CASSPQTGWLTEAFF
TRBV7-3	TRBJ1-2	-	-	TGTGCCAGCAGCTCAGATATCCTCTATGGCTACACCTTC	CASSSDILYGYTF
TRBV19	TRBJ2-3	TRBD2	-	TGTGCCAGTAGTCCCGGGGGACTAGGATATACGCAGTATTTT	CASSPGGLGYTQYF
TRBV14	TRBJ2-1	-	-	TGTGCCAGCAGCCAACACAGGAGTTACAATGAGCAGTTCTTC	CASSQHRSYNEQFF
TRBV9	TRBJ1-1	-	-	TGTGCCAGCAGCGTAGCTACGAGTTCTTTTATGAACACTGAAGCTTTCTTT	CASSVATSSFMNTEAFF
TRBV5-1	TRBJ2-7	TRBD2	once	TGCGCCAGCAGCTTGTCGGGGGACTACTACGAGCAGTACTTC	CASSLSGDYYEQYF